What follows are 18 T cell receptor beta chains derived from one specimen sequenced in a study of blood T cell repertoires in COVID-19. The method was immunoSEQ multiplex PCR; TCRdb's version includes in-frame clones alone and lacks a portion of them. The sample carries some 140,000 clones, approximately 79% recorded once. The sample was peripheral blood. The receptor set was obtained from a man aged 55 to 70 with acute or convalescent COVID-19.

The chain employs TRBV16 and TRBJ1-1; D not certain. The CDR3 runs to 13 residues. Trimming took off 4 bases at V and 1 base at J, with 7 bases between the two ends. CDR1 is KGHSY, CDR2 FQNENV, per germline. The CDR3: CASSLQRNTEAFF. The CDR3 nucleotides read TGTGCCAGCAGCCTACAGAGGAACACTGAAGCTTTCTTT.

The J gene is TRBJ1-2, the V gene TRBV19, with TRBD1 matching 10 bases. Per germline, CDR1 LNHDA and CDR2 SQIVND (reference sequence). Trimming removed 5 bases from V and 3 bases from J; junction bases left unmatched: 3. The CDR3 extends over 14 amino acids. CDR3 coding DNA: TGTGCCAGTAGTGGGACAGGGGCGGACTATGGCTACACCTTC. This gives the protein CASSGTGADYGYTF.

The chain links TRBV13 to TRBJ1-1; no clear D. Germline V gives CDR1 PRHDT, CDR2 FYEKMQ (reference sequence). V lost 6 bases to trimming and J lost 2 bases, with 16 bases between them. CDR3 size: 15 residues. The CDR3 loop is CASSNSGQLNTEAFF. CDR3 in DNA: TGTGCCAGCAGTAATTCGGGTCAGCTAAACACTGAAGCTTTCTTT.

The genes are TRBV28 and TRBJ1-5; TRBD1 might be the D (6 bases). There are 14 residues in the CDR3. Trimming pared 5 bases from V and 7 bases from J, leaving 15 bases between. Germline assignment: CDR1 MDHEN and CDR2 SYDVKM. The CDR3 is CASSRLQGDQPQHF. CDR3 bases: TGTGCCAGCAGTCGGTTACAGGGAGACCAGCCCCAGCATTTT.

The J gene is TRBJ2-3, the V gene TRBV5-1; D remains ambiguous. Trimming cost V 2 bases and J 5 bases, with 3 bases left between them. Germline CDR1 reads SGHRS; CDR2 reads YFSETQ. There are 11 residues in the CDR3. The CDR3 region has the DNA TGCGCCAGCAGCTTACAAGATACGCAGTATTTT. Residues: CASSLQDTQYF. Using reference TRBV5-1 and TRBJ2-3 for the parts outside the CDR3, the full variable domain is KAGVTQTPRYLIKTRGQQVTLSCSPISGHRSVSWYQQTPGQGLQFLFEYFSETQRNKGNFPGRFSGRQFSNSRSEMNVSTLELGDSALYLCASSLQDTQYFGPGTRLTVL.

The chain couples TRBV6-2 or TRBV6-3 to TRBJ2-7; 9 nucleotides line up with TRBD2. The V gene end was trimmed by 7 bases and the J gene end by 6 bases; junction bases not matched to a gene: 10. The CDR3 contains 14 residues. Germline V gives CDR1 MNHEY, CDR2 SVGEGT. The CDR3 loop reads CASTPLAGIGEQYF. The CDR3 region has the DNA TGTGCCAGCACCCCTCTAGCGGGAATAGGCGAGCAGTACTTC.

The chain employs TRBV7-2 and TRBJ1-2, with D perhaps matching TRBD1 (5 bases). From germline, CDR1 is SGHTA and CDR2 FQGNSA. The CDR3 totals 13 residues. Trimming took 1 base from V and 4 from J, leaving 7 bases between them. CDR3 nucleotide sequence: TGTGCCAGCAGCTTAGGACAGCTCTATGGCTACACCTTC. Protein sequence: CASSLGQLYGYTF.

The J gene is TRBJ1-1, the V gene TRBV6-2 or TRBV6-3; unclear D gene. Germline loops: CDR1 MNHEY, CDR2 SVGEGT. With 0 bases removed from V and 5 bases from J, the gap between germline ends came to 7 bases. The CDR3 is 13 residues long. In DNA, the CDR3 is TGTGCCAGCAGTTACTCTGGAGAAACTGAAGCTTTCTTT. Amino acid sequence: CASSYSGETEAFF.

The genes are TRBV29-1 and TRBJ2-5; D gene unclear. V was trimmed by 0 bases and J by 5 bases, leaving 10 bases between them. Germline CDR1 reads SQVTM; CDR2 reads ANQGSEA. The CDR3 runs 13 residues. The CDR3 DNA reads TGCAGCGTTGAAGAGGCGGCGACGGAGACCCAGTACTTC. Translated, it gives CSVEEAATETQYF.

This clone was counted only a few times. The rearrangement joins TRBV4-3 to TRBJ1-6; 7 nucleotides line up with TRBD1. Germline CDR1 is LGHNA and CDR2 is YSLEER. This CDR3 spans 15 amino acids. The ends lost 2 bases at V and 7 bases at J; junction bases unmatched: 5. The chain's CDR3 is CASSQNRGNNSPLHF. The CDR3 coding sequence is TGCGCCAGCAGCCAAAACAGGGGAAACAATTCACCCCTCCACTTT.

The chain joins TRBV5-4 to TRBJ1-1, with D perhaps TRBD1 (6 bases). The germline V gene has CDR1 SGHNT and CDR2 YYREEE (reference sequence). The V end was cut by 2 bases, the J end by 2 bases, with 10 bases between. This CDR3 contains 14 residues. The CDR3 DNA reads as TGTGCCAGCAGCTTAGGACAGCCCAACACTGAAGCTTTCTTT. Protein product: CASSLGQPNTEAFF.

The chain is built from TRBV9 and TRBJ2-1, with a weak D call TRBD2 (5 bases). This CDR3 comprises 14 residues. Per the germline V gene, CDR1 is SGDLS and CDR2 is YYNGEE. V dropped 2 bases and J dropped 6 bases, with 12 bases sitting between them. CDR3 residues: CASSVGGSGNEQFF. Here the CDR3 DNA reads TGTGCCAGCAGCGTTGGTGGGAGTGGCAATGAGCAGTTCTTC.

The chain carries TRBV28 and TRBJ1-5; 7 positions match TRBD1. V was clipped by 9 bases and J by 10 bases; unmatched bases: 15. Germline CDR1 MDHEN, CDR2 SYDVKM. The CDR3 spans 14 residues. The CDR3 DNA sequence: TGTGCCAGTGGGGCTCCTAAACAGGGGCCTCCCCAGCATTTT. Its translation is CASGAPKQGPPQHF.

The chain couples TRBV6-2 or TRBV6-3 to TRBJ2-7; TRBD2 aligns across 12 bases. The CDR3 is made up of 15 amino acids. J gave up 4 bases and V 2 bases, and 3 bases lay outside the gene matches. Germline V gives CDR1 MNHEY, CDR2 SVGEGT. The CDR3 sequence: CASSYGLAGRYEQYF. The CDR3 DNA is TGTGCCAGCAGTTACGGACTAGCGGGACGGTACGAGCAGTACTTC.

In DNA, the CDR3 is TGTGCCAGCAGTTCAGGCGACAGGGAGAACACTGAAGCTTTCTTT. This encodes CASSSGDRENTEAFF. The chain has TRBV28 and TRBJ1-1; TRBD1 aligns across 7 bases. With V trimmed by 4 bases and J by 1 base, 6 bases remained unmatched. The germline V gene encodes CDR1 MDHEN and CDR2 SYDVKM. The CDR3 has 15 residues.

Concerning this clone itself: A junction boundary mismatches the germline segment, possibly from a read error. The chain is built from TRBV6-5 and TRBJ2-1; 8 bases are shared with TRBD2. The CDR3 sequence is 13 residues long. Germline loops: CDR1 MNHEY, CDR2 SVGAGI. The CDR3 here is CASSPGLDSRWLF. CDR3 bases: TGTGCCAGCAGCCCGGGACTAGACTCTCGTTGGCTCTTC.

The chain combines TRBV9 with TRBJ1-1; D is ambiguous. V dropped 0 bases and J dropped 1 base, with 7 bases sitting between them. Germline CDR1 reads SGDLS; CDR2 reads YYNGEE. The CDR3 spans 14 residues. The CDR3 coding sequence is TGTGCCAGCAGCGTAGCTACCACGAACACTGAAGCTTTCTTT. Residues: CASSVATTNTEAFF. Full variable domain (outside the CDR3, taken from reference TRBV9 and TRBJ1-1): DSGVTQTPKHLITATGQRVTLRCSPRSGDLSVYWYQQSLDQGLQFLIQYYNGEERAKGNILERFSAQQFPDLHSELNLSSLELGDSALYFCASSVATTNTEAFFGQGTRLTVV.

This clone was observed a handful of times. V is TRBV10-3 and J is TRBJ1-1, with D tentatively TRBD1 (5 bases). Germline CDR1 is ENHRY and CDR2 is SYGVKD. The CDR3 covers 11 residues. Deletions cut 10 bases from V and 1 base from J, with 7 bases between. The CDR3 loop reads CATQGNTEAFF. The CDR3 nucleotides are TGTGCCACCCAGGGGAACACTGAAGCTTTCTTT.